Presented here are 6 T cell receptor beta chains from one specimen sequenced in a study of blood T cell repertoires in COVID-19. Sequencing was performed with immunoSEQ multiplex PCR; in TCRdb, only in-frame clones are kept and a portion is missing. The sample contains 150,000 to 180,000 clones, under 95% of which appear only once. Sequenced sample: peripheral blood. The receptors stem from a man aged 45 to 65 with acute or convalescent COVID-19.

The rearrangement links TRBV3-1 (or the pseudogene TRBV3-2) to TRBJ2-3; 7 bases are a match to TRBD2. Unmatched junction bases numbered 5, after V lost 0 bases and J lost 2 bases. CDR1 and CDR2 from the germline V gene are LGHDT and YNNKEL (reference sequence). The CDR3 totals 16 residues. DNA for the CDR3: TGTGCCAGCAGCCAAGAGGAAGCGGGGAACACAGATACGCAGTATTTT. Its translation is CASSQEEAGNTDTQYF.

CDR3: CASSQDRGISYEQYF. CDR3 nucleotides: TGTGCCAGCAGCCAAGATCGAGGGATTTCCTACGAGCAGTACTTC. This chain connects TRBV3-1 (or the pseudogene TRBV3-2) to TRBJ2-7; possibly TRBD2 for D (5 bases). The CDR3 consists of 15 residues. V lost 0 bases and J lost 1, with 10 bases in between. Looked up from germline, CDR1 is LGHDT and CDR2 is YNNKEL (reference sequence).

The rearrangement uses TRBV11-2 and TRBJ2-7; 7 bases are a match to TRBD2. Trimming cost V 6 bases and J 2 bases; bases outside gene matches: 10. Germline CDR1 and CDR2: SGHAT and FQNNGV. This CDR3 has 15 residues. The CDR3 DNA follows: TGTGCCAGCAGAGTTTCGGGGGGAGGTCCCTACGAGCAGTACTTC. It encodes CASRVSGGGPYEQYF.

This chain links TRBV5-1 with TRBJ1-5; no firm D call. CDR1 is SGHRS and CDR2 is YFSETQ in the germline V gene. V lost 1 base and J lost 2, with 10 bases in between. CDR3 length: 15 residues. CDR3 loop: CASSLLGEGNQPQHF. CDR3 DNA sequence: TGCGCCAGCAGCTTGCTGGGAGAGGGCAATCAGCCCCAGCATTTT. Full variable domain (remainder filled in from reference TRBV5-1 and TRBJ1-5): KAGVTQTPRYLIKTRGQQVTLSCSPISGHRSVSWYQQTPGQGLQFLFEYFSETQRNKGNFPGRFSGRQFSNSRSEMNVSTLELGDSALYLCASSLLGEGNQPQHFGDGTRLSIL.

This clone appeared a single time. The CDR3 coding sequence is TGTGCCAGCACGACAGGGGGTCGGGCTGAAGCTTTCTTT. Residues: CASTTGGRAEAFF. The chain is built from TRBV7-9 and TRBJ1-1; 9 nucleotides align to TRBD1. Germline trimming cut 7 bases from V and 6 bases from J; bases unmatched to any gene: 6. Germline V CDR1 and CDR2: SEHNR, FQNEAQ (reference sequence). This CDR3 is 13 amino acids long.

The rearrangement uses TRBV28 and TRBJ2-2; 7 nucleotides line up with TRBD1. CDR1 is MDHEN and CDR2 is SYDVKM in the germline V gene. J lost 7 bases, V lost 2 bases, and 7 bases had no gene match. This CDR3 contains 15 residues. CDR3 sequence: CASSLRHRGFGELFF. The CDR3 DNA is TGTGCCAGCAGTTTAAGACACAGGGGATTCGGGGAGCTGTTTTTT.